The entry below describes one T cell receptor beta chain. This specimen belongs to a study of blood T cell repertoires in COVID-19. The protocol was immunoSEQ multiplex PCR, while the TCRdb copy is restricted to in-frame clones and leaves out a portion. The sample holds over 110,000 clones, approximately 80% seen once. Sequencing used PBMCs or T cells enriched from blood (not recorded which). The sequence was collected from a man between 45 and 60 years old in a cohort exposed to, infected with or recovered from COVID-19 (not recorded which).

DNA for the CDR3: TGTGCCAGCAGCCCTGGCACAGACAATTCACCCCTCCACTTT. Translated: CASSPGTDNSPLHF. This chain links TRBV5-5 with TRBJ1-6; D not certain. The V gene's germline CDR1 is SGHKS and CDR2 YYEKEE (reference sequence). V shed 4 bases and J shed 7 bases, with 12 bases lying between them. The CDR3 length is 14 residues.